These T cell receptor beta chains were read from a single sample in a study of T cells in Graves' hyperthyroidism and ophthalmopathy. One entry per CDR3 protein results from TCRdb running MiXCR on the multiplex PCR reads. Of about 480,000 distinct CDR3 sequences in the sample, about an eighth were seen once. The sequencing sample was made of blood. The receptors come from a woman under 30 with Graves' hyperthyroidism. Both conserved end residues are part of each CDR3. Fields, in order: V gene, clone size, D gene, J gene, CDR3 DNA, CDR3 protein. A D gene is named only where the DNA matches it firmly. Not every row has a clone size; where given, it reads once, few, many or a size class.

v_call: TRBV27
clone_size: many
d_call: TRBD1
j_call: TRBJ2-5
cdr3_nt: TGTGCCAGCAGTACCCCCGGACAGGGTCGGAAGACCCAGTACTTC
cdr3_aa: CASSTPGQGRKTQYF

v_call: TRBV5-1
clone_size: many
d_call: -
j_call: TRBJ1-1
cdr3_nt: TGCGCCAGCAGCAAGAGAGATAACACTGAAGCTTTCTTT
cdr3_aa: CASSKRDNTEAFF

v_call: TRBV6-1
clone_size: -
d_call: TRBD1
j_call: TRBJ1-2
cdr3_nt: TGTGCCAGCGTAGCATGGGACAGGTTTAGGGATAACTATGGCTACACCTTC
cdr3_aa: CASVAWDRFRDNYGYTF

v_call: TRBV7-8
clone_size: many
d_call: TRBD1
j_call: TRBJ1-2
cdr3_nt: TGTGCCAGCAGCTTAGCGAGGTTTGGTGCGGAAGGGGGCAAGGCTGGCTACACCTTC
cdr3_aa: CASSLARFGAEGGKAGYTF

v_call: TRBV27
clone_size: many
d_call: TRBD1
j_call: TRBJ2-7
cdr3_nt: TGTGCCAGCAGTTTTTCAGGGAGGACAGGGGGGATTTCCTACGAGCAGTACTTC
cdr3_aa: CASSFSGRTGGISYEQYF

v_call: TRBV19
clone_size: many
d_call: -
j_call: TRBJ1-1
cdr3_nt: TGTGCCAGTAGTATTAGTCATGGGAGGCCGATGAACACTGAAGCTTTCTTT
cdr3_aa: CASSISHGRPMNTEAFF

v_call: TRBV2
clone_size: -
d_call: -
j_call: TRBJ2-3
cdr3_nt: TGTGCCAGCAGGCCGGACTTCCAAACAGATACGCAGTATTTT
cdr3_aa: CASRPDFQTDTQYF

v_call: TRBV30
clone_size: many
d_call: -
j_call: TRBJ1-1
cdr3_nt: TGTGCCTGGGGGTTGGTGAACACTGAAGCTTTCTTT
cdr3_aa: CAWGLVNTEAFF

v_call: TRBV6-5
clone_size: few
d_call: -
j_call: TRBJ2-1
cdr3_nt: TGTGCCAGCAGTTACGGGCGGGGCTCCTACAATGAGCAGTTCTTC
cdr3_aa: CASSYGRGSYNEQFF

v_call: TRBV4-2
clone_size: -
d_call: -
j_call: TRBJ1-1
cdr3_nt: TGTGCCAGCAGCCAGGCGACAGAGGACACTGAAGCTTTCTTT
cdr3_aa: CASSQATEDTEAFF

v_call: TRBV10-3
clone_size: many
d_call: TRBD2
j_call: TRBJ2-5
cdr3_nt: TGTGCCATCAGGGACACTAGCGCCCAAGAGACCCAGTACTTC
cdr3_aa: CAIRDTSAQETQYF

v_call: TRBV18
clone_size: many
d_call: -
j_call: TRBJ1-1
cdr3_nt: TGTGCCAGCTCAACAGAGGGGGGGCTCCGAACTGAAGCTTTCTTT
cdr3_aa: CASSTEGGLRTEAFF

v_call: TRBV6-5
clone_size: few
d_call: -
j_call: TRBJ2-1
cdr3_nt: TGTGCCAGCAGTTACCGGAATCAAAATGAGCAGTTCTTC
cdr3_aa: CASSYRNQNEQFF

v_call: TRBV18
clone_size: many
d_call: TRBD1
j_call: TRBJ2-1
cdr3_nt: TGTGCCAGCTCACCGCTGACAGGGGATGAGCAGTTCTTC
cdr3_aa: CASSPLTGDEQFF

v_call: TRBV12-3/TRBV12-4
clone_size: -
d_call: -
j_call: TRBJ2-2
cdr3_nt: TGTGCCAGCAGTTTAGCCCGGACTAACGCCGGCGAGCTGTTTTTT
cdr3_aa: CASSLARTNAGELFF

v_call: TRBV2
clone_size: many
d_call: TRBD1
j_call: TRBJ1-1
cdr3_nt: TGTGCCAGCAGGGAGGATCCGGCAGCAGGGGGGACTTTCTTT
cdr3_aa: CASREDPAAGGTFF

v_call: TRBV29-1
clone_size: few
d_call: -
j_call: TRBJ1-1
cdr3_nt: TGCAGCGTTTCCCCCACTATACTGAACACTGAAGCTTTCTTT
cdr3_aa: CSVSPTILNTEAFF

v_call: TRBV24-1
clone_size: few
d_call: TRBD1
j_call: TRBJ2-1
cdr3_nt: TGTGCCACCAGTGACCCGACAGGGGGAGAGCAGTTCTTC
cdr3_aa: CATSDPTGGEQFF

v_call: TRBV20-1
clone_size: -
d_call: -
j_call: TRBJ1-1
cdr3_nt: TGCAGTGCTAGGGGGGGTGGGCCGGAAGCTTTCTTT
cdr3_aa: CSARGGGPEAFF

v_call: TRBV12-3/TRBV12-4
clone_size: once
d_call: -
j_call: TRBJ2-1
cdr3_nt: TGTGCCAGCAGTTTAGGCGGGATCGTATACCCACCGGCCTACAATGAGCAGTTCTTC
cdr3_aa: CASSLGGIVYPPAYNEQFF

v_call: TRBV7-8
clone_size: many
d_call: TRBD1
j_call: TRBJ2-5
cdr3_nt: TGTGCCAGCAGCCTAACAGGGGGCCGGGCCGAGACCCAGTACTTC
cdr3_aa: CASSLTGGRAETQYF

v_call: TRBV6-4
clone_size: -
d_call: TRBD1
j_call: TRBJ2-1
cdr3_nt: TGTGCCAGCAGCGAAGGACAGGCAAGCAATGAGCAGTTCTTC
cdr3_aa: CASSEGQASNEQFF

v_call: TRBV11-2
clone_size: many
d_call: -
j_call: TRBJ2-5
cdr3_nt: TGTGCCAGCAGCTTAGTTACTAGTTCTTTGACCAACCAGTACTTC
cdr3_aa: CASSLVTSSLTNQYF

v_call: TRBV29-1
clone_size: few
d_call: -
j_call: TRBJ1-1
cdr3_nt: TGCAGCGTCTTAGAAGGGGGAGCTTTCTTT
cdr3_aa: CSVLEGGAFF

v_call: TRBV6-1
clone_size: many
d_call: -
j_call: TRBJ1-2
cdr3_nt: TGTGCCAGCAGACCCTCAGGAGACTTTGTCTATGGCTACACCTTC
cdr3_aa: CASRPSGDFVYGYTF

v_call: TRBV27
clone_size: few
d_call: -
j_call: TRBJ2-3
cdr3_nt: TGTGCCAGCAGTTTATTAGGCGGCATATCAGATACGCAGTATTTT
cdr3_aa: CASSLLGGISDTQYF

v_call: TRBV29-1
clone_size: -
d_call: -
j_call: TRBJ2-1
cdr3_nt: TGCAGCGTTGGTCTCTCGGTCCGGATGAATGAGCAGTTCTTC
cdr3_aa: CSVGLSVRMNEQFF

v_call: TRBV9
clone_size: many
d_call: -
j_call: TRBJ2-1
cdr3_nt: TGTGCCAGCAGCGGGGACTTCATCAATGAGCAGTTCTTC
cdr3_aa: CASSGDFINEQFF

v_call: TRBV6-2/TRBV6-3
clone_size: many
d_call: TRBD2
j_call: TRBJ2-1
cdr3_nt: TGTGCCAGCAGGCCAAAGCGGGAGCCCTACAATGAGCAGTTCTTC
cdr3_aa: CASRPKREPYNEQFF